This T cell receptor (beta chain) stems from a study of identical twins. Each donor was a healthy Caucasian. In TCRdb, the 5' RACE reads were re-called with MiXCR into one record per CDR3 protein. The sample has 410,000 or so distinct CDR3 sequences, 15% to 20% seen once; the top ten hold approximately 12%. This clonotype was found a few times. The trim removed 2 bases at V and 4 bases at J, leaving 5 bases unmatched. The CDR3 is 15 amino acids. Germline V CDR1 and CDR2: MNHEY, SVGAGI. V and J are TRBV6-5 and TRBJ1-3; 7 nucleotides line up with TRBD1. This clonotype was obtained from a man between 45 and 60 years old in good health. Sequenced input: naive T cells sorted from blood. The CDR3 loop is CASSYSRGPGNTIYF. In nucleotides, the CDR3 is TGTGCCAGCAGTTACAGTAGGGGGCCGGGAAACACCATATATTTT.